This T cell receptor (beta chain) was documented in a study of T cell changes during pregnancy in multiple sclerosis. The protocol was immunoSEQ multiplex PCR, while the TCRdb copy is restricted to in-frame clones and leaves out a portion. The sample consists of some 99,000 clones, 93% of them appearing once. Germline values: CDR1 MGHRA, CDR2 YSYEKL. Trimming cost V 5 bases and J 4 bases; bases outside gene matches: 5. The CDR3 has 14 residues. The clonotype was recovered from a female donor with multiple sclerosis, enrolled in a pregnancy study. V is TRBV4-1 and J is TRBJ1-1; TRBD1 aligns across 9 bases. Sequencing was performed on peripheral blood, taken after pregnancy. As DNA, the CDR3 is TGCGCCAGCAGCTACGACAGGGGGGGCACTGAAGCTTTCTTT. The encoded protein is CASSYDRGGTEAFF.